Each of the 12 T cell receptor beta chains below was sequenced from the same sample in a study of beta chain features in type 1 diabetes. Of the isolated RNA, all was reverse transcribed, and so the sequenced material was expressed TCRB transcripts. Assay used: immunoSEQ multiplex PCR; TCRdb lists only in-frame clones, some missing. The sample contains hundreds of thousands of clones, over 65% of which appear only once. Sequencing used naive CD4+ T cells from blood. The source of these receptors is a man younger than 45 in good health.

The gene calls are TRBV29-1 and TRBJ2-1, with D possibly being TRBD2 (5 bases). In germline, CDR1 is SQVTM, CDR2 ANQGSEA. V gave up 1 base and J gave up 3 bases, with 13 bases separating them. CDR3 length equals 15 residues. The CDR3 bases are TGCAGCGTTGAAGGGACTGGGGATCTCTACAATGAGCAGTTCTTC. Translation: CSVEGTGDLYNEQFF.

The chain is built from TRBV30 and TRBJ1-4; the D gene is possibly TRBD1 (5 bases). Trimming stripped 3 bases from V and 0 bases from J, with 11 bases between. Germline V CDR1 and CDR2: GTSNPN, SVGIG (reference sequence). This CDR3 is built from 15 residues. The CDR3 coding sequence is TGTGCCTGGAGGAAAGGGGTCGCAACTAATGAAAAACTGTTTTTT. Residues: CAWRKGVATNEKLFF.

The table lists this clone with a few counts. The J gene is TRBJ2-3, the V gene TRBV10-2, with TRBD2 matching over 7 bases. V lost 5 bases to trimming and J lost 6 bases; unmatched junction nucleotides: 2. From germline, CDR1 is WSHSY and CDR2 SAAADI. The CDR3 is 12 amino acids. As DNA, the CDR3 is TGCGCCAGCAGTAGGGAGGGGGATACGCAGTATTTT. Amino acids: CASSREGDTQYF.

This clone appeared a few times. The sample holds other DNA sequences that translate to the same CDR3. V and J are TRBV29-1 and TRBJ1-1; the D gene is possibly TRBD1 (5 bases). The CDR3 has 10 amino acids. Trimming took 4 bases from V and 6 from J, leaving 6 bases between them. Germline V gene sequence: CDR1 SQVTM, CDR2 ANQGSEA. Here the CDR3 reads CSVVGAEAFF. In DNA, the CDR3 is TGCAGCGTTGTGGGGGCTGAAGCTTTCTTT.

The V call is TRBV10-3, the J call TRBJ2-5; TRBD1 matches at 8 bases. Germline CDR1 and CDR2: ENHRY and SYGVKD. The V and J ends lost 2 bases and 6 bases, in that order; junction bases with no gene match: 5. The CDR3 sequence is 14 residues long. The CDR3 region is CAISETTGGKTQYF. CDR3 DNA: TGTGCCATCAGTGAGACTACAGGGGGAAAGACCCAGTACTTC.

This chain links TRBV21-1 with TRBJ2-3; the table gives TRBD2 as D, unverified against the DNA. TRBV21-1 is a documented pseudogene. This CDR3 is 21 amino acids long. CDR3 residues: CASSKSRRKLAGSRGTDTQYF. The CDR3 DNA follows: TGTGCCAGCAGCAAAAGTCGGCGGAAACTAGCGGGATCGAGGGGCACAGATACGCAGTATTTT.

The chain uses TRBV7-2 and TRBJ2-4, with TRBD1 matching 9 bases. This CDR3 has 13 amino acids. Per germline, CDR1 SGHTA and CDR2 FQGNSA. V dropped 5 bases and J dropped 5; count of bases not matched to a gene: 1. The CDR3 nucleotides are TGTGCCAGCAGCGGGACAGGGCAAAACATTCAGTACTTC. It specifies CASSGTGQNIQYF.

The chain carries TRBV18 and TRBJ1-2, with D perhaps TRBD1 (6 bases). Germline CDR1 and CDR2: KGHSH and LQKENI. V was cut by 4 bases and J by 4 bases, with 16 bases left in between. The CDR3 runs to 15 residues. CDR3 nucleotide sequence: TGTGCCAGCTCACTGTTGACAGGAACAGTCTATGGCTACACCTTC. Its translation: CASSLLTGTVYGYTF.

The V call is TRBV7-2, the J call TRBJ2-7; no reliable D call. Germline CDR1 SGHTA, CDR2 FQGNSA. This CDR3 contains 14 residues. Trimming removed 5 bases at V and 0 bases at J, with 11 bases between. This CDR3 reads CASSALYYSYEQYF. The DNA for the CDR3 is TGTGCCAGCAGCGCGCTCTACTACTCCTACGAGCAGTACTTC. The full variable domain, with the rest looked up from reference TRBV7-2 and TRBJ2-7, is GAGVSQSPSNKVTEKGKDVELRCDPISGHTALYWYRQSLGQGLEFLIYFQGNSAPDKSGLPSDRFSAERTGGSVSTLTIQRTQQEDSAVYLCASSALYYSYEQYFGPGTRLTVT.

This clone appeared a few times. The rearrangement joins TRBV7-9 to TRBJ1-2; TRBD1 might be the D (6 bases). Germline V CDR1 and CDR2: SEHNR, FQNEAQ (reference sequence). The CDR3 is 14 amino acids. Trimming pared 4 bases from V and 4 bases from J, leaving 13 bases between. CDR3 sequence: CASSSPQGAYGYTF. CDR3 nucleotides: TGTGCCAGCAGCTCCCCACAGGGTGCCTATGGCTACACCTTC.

DNA of the CDR3: TGTGCCACTGGGATACGAACATCCTACGAGCAGTACTTC. Its protein is CATGIRTSYEQYF. The chain employs TRBV10-3 and TRBJ2-7, with no clear D. Per the germline V gene, CDR1 is ENHRY and CDR2 is SYGVKD. The CDR3 spans 13 residues. V lost 10 bases and J 1 base, leaving 14 bases between the germline ends.

The chain couples TRBV13 to TRBJ1-1, with 7 positions matching TRBD1. This CDR3 spans 16 amino acids. Germline loops: CDR1 PRHDT, CDR2 FYEKMQ (reference sequence). The ends lost 5 bases at V and 2 bases at J; junction bases unmatched: 11. The CDR3 protein is CASSLPGTAPNTEAFF. The CDR3 DNA sequence: TGTGCCAGCAGCCTACCCGGGACAGCTCCTAACACTGAAGCTTTCTTT.